The next 5 T cell receptor beta chains were all read from a single sample in a study of cytotoxic CD8 clonotypes in ibrutinib-treated CLL. The table came from immunoSEQ multiplex PCR; TCRdb's copy has only in-frame clones and leaves some out. The data show around 150,000 clones, more than 75% seen once. The material sequenced was PBMCs, taken after 12 months of ibrutinib treatment. All receptors come from a human donor with chronic lymphocytic leukemia.

Only a few counts were recorded for this clone. CDR3 sequence reads: CSVASGGGTDTQYF. The CDR3, as DNA: TGCAGCGTTGCCTCAGGGGGCGGGACAGATACGCAGTATTTT. V gene TRBV29-1 combines with J gene TRBJ2-3; TRBD1 agrees at 8 bases. The J segment lost 3 bases and the V segment lost 4 bases, leaving 6 bases of the junction unmatched. The CDR3 covers 14 residues. CDR1 is SQVTM and CDR2 is ANQGSEA in the germline V gene.

CDR3 loop: CSVPGGGTSTDTQYF. In DNA form, the CDR3 reads TGCAGCGTTCCTGGAGGCGGGACTAGCACAGATACGCAGTATTTT. The V call is TRBV29-1, the J call TRBJ2-3; D is possibly TRBD2 (6 bases). The CDR3 consists of 15 residues. CDR1 is SQVTM and CDR2 is ANQGSEA in the germline V gene. The ends were cut back, 5 bases at V and 0 bases at J, with 15 bases in the middle.

V gene TRBV7-9 combines with J gene TRBJ1-5; TRBD1 agrees at 8 bases. In germline, CDR1 is SEHNR, CDR2 FQNEAQ (reference sequence). V shed 5 bases, J shed 0 bases, and the junction held 3 bases outside the gene matches. CDR3 length equals 15 residues. The CDR3 coding sequence is TGTGCCAGCAGCACAGGGGGGGATAGCAATCAGCCCCAGCATTTT. As protein: CASSTGGDSNQPQHF.

This sequence joins TRBV11-2 and TRBJ2-3, with D perhaps matching TRBD1 (5 bases). This CDR3 has 15 residues. V was clipped by 6 bases and J by 6 bases, with 19 bases between them. Per germline, CDR1 SGHAT and CDR2 FQNNGV. CDR3 nucleotide sequence: TGTGCCAGCAGATCACTTAGGGGTAAGGAGGATACGCAGTATTTT. As protein: CASRSLRGKEDTQYF.

This clone was seen a single time. The J gene is TRBJ1-3, the V gene TRBV4-1, with D maybe TRBD1 (6 bases). V was shortened by 0 bases and J by 3 bases, with 18 bases between the two germline ends. The germline CDR1 and CDR2 sequences are MGHRA and YSYEKL. The CDR3 sequence is 18 residues long. The DNA of the CDR3 is TGCGCCAGCAGCCAAGAATCTATGGGGGGCACTGGTGGAAACACCATATATTTT. Translating it yields CASSQESMGGTGGNTIYF.